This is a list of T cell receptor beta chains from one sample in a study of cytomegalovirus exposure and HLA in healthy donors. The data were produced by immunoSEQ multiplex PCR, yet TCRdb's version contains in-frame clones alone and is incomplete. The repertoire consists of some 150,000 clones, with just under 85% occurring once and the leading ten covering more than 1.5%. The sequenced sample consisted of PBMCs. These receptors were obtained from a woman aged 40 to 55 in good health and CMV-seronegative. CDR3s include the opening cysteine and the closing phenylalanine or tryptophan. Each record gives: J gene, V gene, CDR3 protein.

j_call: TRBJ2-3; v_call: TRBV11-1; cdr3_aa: CASSPPYSGSLDTQYF
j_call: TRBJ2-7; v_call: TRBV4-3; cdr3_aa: CASSPNPKGDRPYEQYF
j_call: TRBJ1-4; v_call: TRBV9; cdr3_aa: CASSVGQGLGEKLFF
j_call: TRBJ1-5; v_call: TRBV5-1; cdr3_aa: CASSPDRVRRNQPQHF
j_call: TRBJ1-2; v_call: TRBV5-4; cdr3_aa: CASSIQDRVRYGYTF
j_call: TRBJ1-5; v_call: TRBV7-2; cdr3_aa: CASSPPGNQPQHF
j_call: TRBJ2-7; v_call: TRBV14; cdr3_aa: CASSQTQFSGRNYEQYF
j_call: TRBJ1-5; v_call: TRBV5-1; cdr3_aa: CASSLGSFSGGNQPQHF
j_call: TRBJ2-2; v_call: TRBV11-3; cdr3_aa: CASSLETGTGELFF
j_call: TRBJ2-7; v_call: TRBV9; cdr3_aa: CASSGDNLYEQYF
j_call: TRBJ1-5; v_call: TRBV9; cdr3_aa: CASSVGPTNDQPQHF
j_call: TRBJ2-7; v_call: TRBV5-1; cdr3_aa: CASSPLAGSYEQYF
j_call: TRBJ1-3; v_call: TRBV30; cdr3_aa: CAWTPFRHFSGSTIYF
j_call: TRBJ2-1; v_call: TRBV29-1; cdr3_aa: CSGRRPTDLNEQFF
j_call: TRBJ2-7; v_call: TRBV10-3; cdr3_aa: CAIRVTGGAYEQYF
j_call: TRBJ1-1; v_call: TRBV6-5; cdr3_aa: CASSYSGEDEAFF
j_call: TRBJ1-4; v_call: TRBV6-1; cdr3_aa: CASSSRGDNEKLFF
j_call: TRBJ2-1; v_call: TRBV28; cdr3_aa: CASRTSGSWNEQFF
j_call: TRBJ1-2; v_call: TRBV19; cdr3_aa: CASSHTGGVRNGYTF
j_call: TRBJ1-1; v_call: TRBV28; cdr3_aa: CASTGTGGSRPEAFF
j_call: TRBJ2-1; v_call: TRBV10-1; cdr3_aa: CASSGDRGYNEQFF
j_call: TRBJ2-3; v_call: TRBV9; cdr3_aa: CASSVASQGAGDTQYF
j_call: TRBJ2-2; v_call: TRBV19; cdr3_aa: CASSIGRAGELFF
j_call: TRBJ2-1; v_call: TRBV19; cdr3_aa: CASSIREAQFF
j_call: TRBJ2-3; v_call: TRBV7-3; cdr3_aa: CASSLPGLANTQYF
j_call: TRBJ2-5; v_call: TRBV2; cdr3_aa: CASRPGLAVETQYF
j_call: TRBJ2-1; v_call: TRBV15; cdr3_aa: CATSRDLASINEQFF
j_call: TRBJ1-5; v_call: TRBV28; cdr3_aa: CASSLQNQPQHF
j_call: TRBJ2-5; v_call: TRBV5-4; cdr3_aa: CASSPGTVVSETQYF
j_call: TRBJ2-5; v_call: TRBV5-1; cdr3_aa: CASSSEGARSGTQYF
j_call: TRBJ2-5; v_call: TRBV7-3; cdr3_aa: CASSFARTGGIQETQYF
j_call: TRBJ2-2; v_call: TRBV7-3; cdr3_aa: CASSLGLAHTGELFF
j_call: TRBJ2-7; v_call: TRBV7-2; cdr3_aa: CASSLVRREGQRYF
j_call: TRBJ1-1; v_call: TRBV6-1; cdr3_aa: CASSRTDMNTEAFF
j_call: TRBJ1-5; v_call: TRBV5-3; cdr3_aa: CARSLFGQGADSNQPQHF
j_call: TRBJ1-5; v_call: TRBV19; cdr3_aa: CASSPQVGGNQPQHF
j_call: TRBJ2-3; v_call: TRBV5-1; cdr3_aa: CASSRAGGTDTQYF
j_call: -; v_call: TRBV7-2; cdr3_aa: CASSLNQLGSSYEQYF
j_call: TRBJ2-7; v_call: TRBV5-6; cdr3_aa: CASSRQGAYEQYF
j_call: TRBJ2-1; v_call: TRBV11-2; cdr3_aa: CASSPGQGGDEQFF
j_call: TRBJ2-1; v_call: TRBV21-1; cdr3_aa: CASRDRGQHNEQFF
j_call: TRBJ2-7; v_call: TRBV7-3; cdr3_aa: CASSPRGLAGGTQTHEQYF
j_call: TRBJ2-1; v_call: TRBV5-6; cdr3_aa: CASSSGTHANEQFF
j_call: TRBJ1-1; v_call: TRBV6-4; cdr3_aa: CASSERTGGKTEAFF
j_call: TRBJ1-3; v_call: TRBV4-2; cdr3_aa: CASSQEEGRGGNTIYF
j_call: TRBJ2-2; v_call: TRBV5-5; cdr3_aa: CASSFVIPRVSGNTGELFF
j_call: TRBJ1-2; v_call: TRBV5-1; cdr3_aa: CASSLTPAYGYTF
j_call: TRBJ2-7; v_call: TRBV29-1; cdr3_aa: CSVVIGVPYEQYF
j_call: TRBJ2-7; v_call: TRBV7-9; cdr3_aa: CASSLDTYEQYF
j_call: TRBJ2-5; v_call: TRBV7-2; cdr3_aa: CASSSFPRGRAGETQYF
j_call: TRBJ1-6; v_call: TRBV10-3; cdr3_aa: CAISESSGTAYNSPLHF
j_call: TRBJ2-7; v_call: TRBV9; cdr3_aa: CASSEDRDTYEQYF
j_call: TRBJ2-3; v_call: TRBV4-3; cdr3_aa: CASSQDRFAGHTDTQYF
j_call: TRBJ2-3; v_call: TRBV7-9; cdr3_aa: CASSLTSGTTDTQYF
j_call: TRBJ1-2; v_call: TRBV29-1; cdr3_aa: CSVWGSNYGYTF
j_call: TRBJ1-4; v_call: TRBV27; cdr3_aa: CASSLGGAREKLFF
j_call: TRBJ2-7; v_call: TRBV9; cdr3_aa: CASSVGGRLTYEQYF
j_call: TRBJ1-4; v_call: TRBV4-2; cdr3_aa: CASSKSGQTNEKLFF